This T cell receptor beta chain was captured by sequencing in a study of T-cell reconstitution after alpha-beta-depleted transplantation in children. Study observations and caveats: There were reportedly several hundred expanded graft clones from which alpha-beta T cells came about two months after transplant. From newly produced T cells came most of the T-cell counts and diversity one year after transplant. There were some patients whose high TCRbeta diversity at day 60 came from surviving recipient T cells and thymic progenitors.

Unique molecular identifiers were used to barcode this TCRbeta library. Each CDR3 protein is one row after TCRdb ran MiXCR on the PCR reads. There are 750,000 to 950,000 distinct CDR3 sequences in the sample; approximately 15% occur only once, and roughly 5% lies in the top ten. V was clipped by 10 bases and J by 3 bases; unmatched bases: 10. CDR1 is LNHDA and CDR2 is SQIVND in the germline V gene (reference sequence). This CDR3 has 14 amino acids. On this clonotype itself: Its specificity is not known.

This rearrangement joins TRBV19 to TRBJ2-7, with 9 nucleotides matching TRBD1. Sequencing was performed on PBMCs, mostly from graft donor cells, taken 360 days after TCRalphabeta/CD19-depleted stem cell transplant. This sequence originates from a male patient younger than 18 who had a stem cell transplant for acute lymphoblastic leukemia, so the T cells may come from the graft donor. The CDR3 DNA follows: TGTGCCACCAAGACCGGGACAGGGATCTACGAGCAGTACTTC. This sequence encodes CATKTGTGIYEQYF.